A single sample gave rise to the 9 T cell receptor beta chains below, sequenced in a study of blood T cells in healthy people across ages. Together with a sample-barcoded 5' primer, a J-beta primer mix was included in a second PCR lasting roughly 6 to 12 cycles. From the 5' RACE reads, TCRdb called clonotypes with MiXCR, one entry per CDR3 protein. The top ten clones hold around 0.75% of a sample with 1 million or so distinct CDR3 sequences, 20% to 25% of them seen once. This sample also belongs to another study, concerning T cells of mothers and their children.

The sequenced sample was blood. Receptors were obtained from a girl aged 2-15 years in good health.

This clonotype was observed a handful of times. The chain recombines TRBV28 with TRBJ1-1; D call uncertain. CDR3 length: 14 amino acids. V was clipped by 4 bases and J by 4 bases, with 13 bases between them. Looked up from germline, CDR1 is MDHEN and CDR2 is SYDVKM. CDR3 in amino acids: CASSSGEERTEAFF. CDR3 DNA: TGTGCCAGCAGTTCGGGTGAGGAGCGCACTGAAGCTTTCTTT.

V gene TRBV6-5 combines with J gene TRBJ1-1; a possible D gene is TRBD1 (6 bases). The V and J ends lost 7 bases and 5 bases respectively, with 17 bases between them. The CDR3 is made up of 14 amino acids. CDR1 and CDR2 (germline): MNHEY, SVGAGI. For the CDR3, the DNA is TGTGCCAGCACCCCACAGGGCTTGTGGACTGAAGCTTTCTTT. It codes for CASTPQGLWTEAFF.

Here the CDR3 reads CASSVEGGLAFF. For the CDR3, the DNA is TGTGCCAGCAGCGTAGAAGGGGGGCTTGCTTTCTTT. The chain uses TRBV9 and TRBJ1-1; TRBD1 is a possible D gene (6 bases). V lost 0 bases, J lost 11 bases, and 11 bases lay in between. Germline lookup yields CDR1 SGDLS and CDR2 YYNGEE. The CDR3 consists of 12 residues.

The chain joins TRBV5-1 to TRBJ1-1, with D uncertain. The length of the CDR3 is 14 residues. Trimming stripped 4 bases from V and 1 base from J, with 11 bases between. Germline V gene sequence: CDR1 SGHRS, CDR2 YFSETQ. Here the CDR3 DNA reads TGCGCCAGCAGCCCCCCCATGGGGAACACTGAAGCTTTCTTT. Protein: CASSPPMGNTEAFF. Full variable domain (outside the CDR3, taken from reference TRBV5-1 and TRBJ1-1): KAGVTQTPRYLIKTRGQQVTLSCSPISGHRSVSWYQQTPGQGLQFLFEYFSETQRNKGNFPGRFSGRQFSNSRSEMNVSTLELGDSALYLCASSPPMGNTEAFFGQGTRLTVV.

This clonotype was detected only a few times. V and J are TRBV12-3 or TRBV12-4 and TRBJ2-5, with 12 bases that match TRBD2. V dropped 6 bases and J dropped 5; count of bases not matched to a gene: 7. This CDR3 comprises 15 residues. In DNA form, the CDR3 reads TGTGCCAGCAGGCCTAGCGGGAGGGCCTGGGAGACCCAGTACTTC. Amino acids: CASRPSGRAWETQYF.

There are a few counts of this clonotype. V and J are TRBV12-3 or TRBV12-4 and TRBJ2-3; the match to TRBD2 covers 8 bases. The V segment lost 8 bases and the J segment 1 base; nucleotides outside the gene matches: 5. The CDR3 runs 14 residues. CDR3 sequence reads: CASLLAGRTDTQYF. The CDR3 DNA sequence: TGTGCCAGCCTCCTAGCGGGTCGCACAGATACGCAGTATTTT.

V and J are TRBV13 and TRBJ2-1, with 11 bases lining up with TRBD2. CDR1 and CDR2 (germline): PRHDT, FYEKMQ (reference sequence). Trimming cost V 5 bases and J 7 bases; bases outside gene matches: 7. The CDR3 extends over 15 amino acids. The CDR3 loop is CASSVIAGGQNEQFF. The CDR3 DNA sequence: TGTGCCAGCAGCGTAATAGCGGGGGGGCAGAATGAGCAGTTCTTC.

The chain links TRBV3-1 to TRBJ2-1; TRBD2 aligns across 11 bases. This CDR3 region has 13 residues. CDR1 LGHDT and CDR2 YNNKEL come from the germline V gene (reference sequence). V lost 4 bases, J lost 8 bases, and 1 base stayed unmatched. Here the CDR3 DNA reads TGTGCCAGCAGCCGACTAGCGGGGCATGAGCAGTTCTTC. Protein product: CASSRLAGHEQFF.

This clonotype occurred a few times. The chain employs TRBV24-1 and TRBJ2-1, with D possibly being TRBD1 (6 bases). Germline V gives CDR1 KGHDR, CDR2 SFDVKD. V shed 8 bases and J shed 5 bases, with 12 bases lying between them. There are 13 residues in the CDR3. The CDR3, as DNA: TGTGCCACCATGGACAGCGCACACAATGAGCAGTTCTTC. Its protein product is CATMDSAHNEQFF.